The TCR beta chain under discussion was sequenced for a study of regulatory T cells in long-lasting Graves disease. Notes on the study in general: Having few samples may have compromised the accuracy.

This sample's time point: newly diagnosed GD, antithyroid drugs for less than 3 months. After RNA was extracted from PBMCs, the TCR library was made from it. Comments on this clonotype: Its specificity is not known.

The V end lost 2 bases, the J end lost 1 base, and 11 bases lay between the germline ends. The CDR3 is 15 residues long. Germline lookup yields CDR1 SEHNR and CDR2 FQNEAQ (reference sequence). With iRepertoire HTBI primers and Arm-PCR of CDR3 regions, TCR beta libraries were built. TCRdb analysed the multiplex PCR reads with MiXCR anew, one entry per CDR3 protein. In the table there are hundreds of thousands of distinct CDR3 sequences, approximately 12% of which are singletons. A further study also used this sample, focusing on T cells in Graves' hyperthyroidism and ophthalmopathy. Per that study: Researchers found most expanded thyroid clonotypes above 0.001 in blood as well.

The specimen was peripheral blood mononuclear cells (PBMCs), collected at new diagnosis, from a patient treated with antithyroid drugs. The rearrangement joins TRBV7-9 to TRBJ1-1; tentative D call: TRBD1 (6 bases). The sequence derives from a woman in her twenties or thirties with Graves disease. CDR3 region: CASSLNRGANTEAFF. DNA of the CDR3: TGTGCCAGCAGCTTAAACCGGGGGGCGAACACTGAAGCTTTCTTT.